This passage covers 23 T cell receptor beta chains from one sample sequenced in a study of blood T cell repertoires in COVID-19. The data were produced by immunoSEQ multiplex PCR, yet TCRdb's version contains in-frame clones alone and is incomplete. The table shows 300,000 to 400,000 clones, with about 86% occurring only once. Sequenced input: PBMCs or T cells enriched from blood (not recorded which). The receptors originated from a woman aged 40-49 years with acute COVID-19.

Only a few counts were recorded for this clone. Written as DNA, the CDR3 is TGTGCCACCAGCAGAATCATCGCGGCCAAGAATTCTGGAAACACCATATATTTT. Its protein is CATSRIIAAKNSGNTIYF. The V and J genes are TRBV15 and TRBJ1-3, with D uncertain. The CDR3 is 18 amino acids. Germline V CDR1 and CDR2: LNHNV, YYDKDF (reference sequence). Between the trimmed V and J ends, which lost 2 bases and 1 base, there was a span of 18 bases.

The chain has TRBV7-2 and TRBJ2-3, with 7 bases matching TRBD1. J lost 9 bases, V lost 1 base, and 1 base had no gene match. CDR3 length: 12 residues. The germline gives CDR1 SGHTA, CDR2 FQGNSA. CDR3 sequence (DNA): TGTGCCAGCAGCTTAGAGACAGGGACGCAGTATTTT. Its protein product is CASSLETGTQYF. The full variable domain, in which reference TRBV7-2 and TRBJ2-3 provide the parts outside the CDR3, is GAGVSQSPSNKVTEKGKDVELRCDPISGHTALYWYRQSLGQGLEFLIYFQGNSAPDKSGLPSDRFSAERTGGSVSTLTIQRTQQEDSAVYLCASSLETGTQYFGPGTRLTVL.

The rearrangement uses TRBV4-3 and TRBJ1-3; D gene ambiguous. Trimming took 3 bases from V and 4 from J, leaving 10 bases between them. This CDR3 comprises 14 residues. Germline V gives CDR1 LGHNA, CDR2 YSLEER. As DNA, the CDR3 is TGCGCCAGCAGCCACCTGTTGCAGGGAAACACCATATATTTT. Encoded protein: CASSHLLQGNTIYF.

This clone has just one count. This chain links TRBV19 with TRBJ1-2; D is undetermined. Germline-derived CDR1 and CDR2 are LNHDA and SQIVND (reference sequence). The V end was cut by 8 bases, the J end by 1 base, with 8 bases between. This CDR3 region has 12 residues. The DNA of the CDR3 is TGTGCCAGTGGGAGTTTTAACTATGGCTACACCTTC. Its translation is CASGSFNYGYTF.

V gene TRBV5-1 combines with J gene TRBJ1-4; 9 positions match TRBD1. The length of the CDR3 is 18 residues. Trimming cost V 3 bases and J 7 bases; bases outside gene matches: 16. CDR1 SGHRS and CDR2 YFSETQ come from the germline V gene. The CDR3 DNA sequence: TGCGCCAGCAGCTCCATTCTAAGTAACAGGGGGCCAGCTGAAAAACTGTTTTTT. This sequence encodes CASSSILSNRGPAEKLFF. The whole variable domain, filled in from reference TRBV5-1 and TRBJ1-4, reads KAGVTQTPRYLIKTRGQQVTLSCSPISGHRSVSWYQQTPGQGLQFLFEYFSETQRNKGNFPGRFSGRQFSNSRSEMNVSTLELGDSALYLCASSSILSNRGPAEKLFFGSGTQLSVL.

V gene TRBV19 combines with J gene TRBJ1-2; the match to TRBD1 covers 10 bases. The germline V gene has CDR1 LNHDA and CDR2 SQIVND (reference sequence). Trimming took 3 bases from V and 7 from J; bases not matched to a gene: 5. The CDR3 spans 14 residues. The CDR3 DNA sequence: TGTGCCAGTAGTATGCTGGACAGGGGGACTGGCTACACCTTC. It is translated as CASSMLDRGTGYTF.

The rearrangement uses TRBV21-1 and TRBJ2-4; the table's D call, TRBD1, was not checked against the DNA. TRBV21-1 has pseudogene status. The CDR3 contains 21 residues. CDR3 coding DNA: TGTGCCAGCAGCAAAAAAAGGGACAGGGGGCGCATTTTTACAGCCAAAAACATTCAGTACTTC. Translated, it gives CASSKKRDRGRIFTAKNIQYF.

The genes are TRBV29-1 and TRBJ1-1; D possibly corresponds to TRBD1 (5 bases). The CDR3 has 13 amino acids. Germline V lookup: CDR1 SQVTM, CDR2 ANQGSEA. V lost 4 bases and J 1 base, leaving 10 bases between the germline ends. This CDR3 reads CSVGEGANTEAFF. CDR3 bases: TGCAGCGTTGGTGAAGGGGCGAACACTGAAGCTTTCTTT. Looking up the rest from reference TRBV29-1 and TRBJ1-1 gives the full variable domain: SAVISQKPSRDICQRGTSLTIQCQVDSQVTMMFWYRQQPGQSLTLIATANQGSEATYESGFVIDKFPISRPNLTFSTLTVSNMSPEDSSIYLCSVGEGANTEAFFGQGTRLTVV.

This clone has more than one count but fewer than ten. The chain links TRBV9 to TRBJ2-3; tentative D call: TRBD2 (5 bases). Looked up from germline, CDR1 is SGDLS and CDR2 is YYNGEE. The CDR3 is 15 amino acids. The V and J ends lost 0 bases and 0 bases respectively, with 8 bases between them. The CDR3 reads CASSVGTLSTDTQYF. The CDR3 DNA sequence: TGTGCCAGCAGCGTAGGGACTCTAAGCACAGATACGCAGTATTTT.

This sequence joins TRBV7-9 and TRBJ2-3; D unclear. The CDR3 has 12 amino acids. In germline, CDR1 is SEHNR, CDR2 FQNEAQ (reference sequence). Trimming took off 8 bases at V and 2 bases at J, with 8 bases between the two ends. The CDR3 protein is CASSFLTDTQYF. The CDR3 bases are TGTGCCAGCTCCTTCCTCACAGATACGCAGTATTTT.

This chain uses TRBV2 with TRBJ2-2; 7 bases agree with TRBD1. The CDR3 length is 17 residues. Germline V gene lookup returns CDR1 SNHLY and CDR2 FYNNEI. J gave up 2 bases and V 5 bases, and 11 bases lay outside the gene matches. CDR3 residues: CASSPPLGTVNTGELFF. The CDR3 bases are TGTGCCAGCAGTCCTCCCCTCGGGACAGTAAACACCGGGGAGCTGTTTTTT.

The chain joins TRBV28 to TRBJ1-4; D is possibly TRBD1 (5 bases). Germline V gene lookup returns CDR1 MDHEN and CDR2 SYDVKM. The CDR3 sequence is 15 residues long. Trimming removed 7 bases at V and 3 bases at J, with 15 bases between. The CDR3 DNA reads TGTGCCAGCAAAGGTTGGGGCCAGCCTAATGAAAAACTGTTTTTT. Residues: CASKGWGQPNEKLFF.

The chain employs TRBV5-5 and TRBJ2-2, with 7 bases matching TRBD1. Trimming took 2 bases from V and 2 from J; bases not matched to a gene: 3. The CDR3 covers 15 residues. The germline V gene has CDR1 SGHKS and CDR2 YYEKEE (reference sequence). The CDR3 nucleotides read TGTGCCAGCAGCTTTCGGGACAGAAACACCGGGGAGCTGTTTTTT. It translates to CASSFRDRNTGELFF.

V gene TRBV5-8 combines with J gene TRBJ2-7; no firm D call. This CDR3 has 15 residues. Trimming left V 4 bases short and J 4 bases short, with 18 bases between. Germline V gives CDR1 SGHTS, CDR2 YDEGEE. The CDR3 DNA follows: TGTGCCAGCAGCCCCAGGTATGTCGGCCGATACGAGCAGTACTTC. It specifies CASSPRYVGRYEQYF.

The chain carries TRBV19 and TRBJ1-5; D possibly corresponds to TRBD1 (5 bases). Germline CDR1 reads LNHDA; CDR2 reads SQIVND (reference sequence). Trimming pared 8 bases from V and 6 bases from J, leaving 20 bases between. This CDR3 region has 15 residues. For the CDR3, the DNA is TGTGCCAGTCGCCTGGGAAGGGTCGGGGGTCAGCCCCAGCATTTT. It translates to CASRLGRVGGQPQHF.

The gene calls are TRBV29-1 and TRBJ1-2, with D maybe TRBD1 (6 bases). Trimming took off 6 bases at V and 3 bases at J, with 23 bases between the two ends. Germline lookup yields CDR1 SQVTM and CDR2 ANQGSEA. This CDR3 has 16 amino acids. CDR3 DNA: TGCAGCGTCACACAAGGGGGGGGACGGGGCGACTATGGCTACACCTTC. Its translation: CSVTQGGGRGDYGYTF.

This sequence joins TRBV14 and TRBJ2-1, with D possibly being TRBD1 (6 bases). This CDR3 is 13 amino acids long. V shed 4 bases and J shed 4 bases, with 8 bases lying between them. In germline, CDR1 is SGHDN, CDR2 FVKESK. As DNA, the CDR3 is TGTGCCAGCAGCCGTCAGGGGTACAATGAGCAGTTCTTC. This encodes CASSRQGYNEQFF. Filled out from reference TRBV14 and TRBJ2-1, the complete variable domain reads EAGVTQFPSHSVIEKGQTVTLRCDPISGHDNLYWYRRVMGKEIKFLLHFVKESKQDESGMPNNRFLAERTGGTYSTLKVQPAELEDSGVYFCASSRQGYNEQFFGPGTRLTVL.

The V gene is TRBV5-1, the J gene TRBJ2-3; no definite D call. The CDR3 contains 20 residues. CDR1 and CDR2 (germline): SGHRS, YFSETQ. V lost 0 bases and J lost 0, with 23 bases in between. The CDR3 DNA reads TGCGCCAGCAGCTTGGCCAAGGAATCCAGGTCCCTAACTAGCACAGATACGCAGTATTTT. Its translation: CASSLAKESRSLTSTDTQYF.

The rearrangement joins TRBV6-5 to TRBJ2-7; 9 bases are shared with TRBD1. Germline CDR1 and CDR2: MNHEY and SVGAGI. CDR3 length equals 14 residues. V lost 10 bases, J lost 3 bases, and 10 bases stayed unmatched. Here the CDR3 DNA reads TGTGCCACCTTGAGGACAGGGGAGGACTACGAGCAGTACTTC. This gives the protein CATLRTGEDYEQYF.

This clone was counted a single time. V and J are TRBV27 and TRBJ1-4; 8 positions match TRBD1. Trimming took 0 bases from V and 8 from J; bases not matched to a gene: 5. This CDR3 spans 15 amino acids. Per germline, CDR1 MNHEY and CDR2 SMNVEV (reference sequence). As DNA, the CDR3 is TGTGCCAGCAGTTTATCGAGGGCAGGGGGCGAAAAACTGTTTTTT. It yields the protein CASSLSRAGGEKLFF.

This chain joins TRBV28 and TRBJ1-2, with TRBD1 matching 8 bases. V lost 3 bases and J lost 4; bases outside the gene matches: 10. Germline V gene data show CDR1 as MDHEN and CDR2 as SYDVKM. The CDR3 sequence is 16 residues long. CDR3 sequence: CASSLGGQGFFYGYTF. CDR3 bases: TGTGCCAGCAGTTTGGGAGGACAGGGTTTTTTCTATGGCTACACCTTC.

This clone was observed once. The chain uses TRBV10-3 and TRBJ2-7; no firm D call. The CDR3 consists of 13 residues. V was pared by 2 bases and J by 2 bases, with 7 bases between. Germline CDR1 reads ENHRY; CDR2 reads SYGVKD. DNA for the CDR3: TGTGCCATCAGTGAGCGCGTCACCTACGAGCAGTACTTC. It specifies CAISERVTYEQYF.

The table lists this clone with a few counts. The rearrangement joins TRBV19 to TRBJ2-6; tentatively, D is TRBD2 (5 bases). V was pared by 4 bases and J by 0 bases, with 10 bases between. CDR3 length: 16 amino acids. Germline CDR1 reads LNHDA; CDR2 reads SQIVND (reference sequence). CDR3 loop: CASSNSRGSGANVLTF. The CDR3 DNA sequence: TGTGCCAGTAGTAACTCTCGGGGCTCTGGGGCCAACGTCCTGACTTTC. Full variable domain (outside the CDR3, taken from reference TRBV19 and TRBJ2-6): DGGITQSPKYLFRKEGQNVTLSCEQNLNHDAMYWYRQDPGQGLRLIYYSQIVNDFQKGDIAEGYSVSREKKESFPLTVTSAQKNPTAFYLCASSNSRGSGANVLTFGAGSRLTVL.